Shown below are 5 T cell receptor beta chains from a single sample sequenced in a study of blood T cell repertoires in COVID-19. Some clones are missing from TCRdb's copy, which holds only in-frame ones; the method was immunoSEQ multiplex PCR. The repertoire holds about 68,000 clones, with approximately 80% as singletons. The sequenced sample was peripheral blood. The receptors originated from a human donor in a cohort sampled during active COVID-19.

This clone has more than one count but fewer than ten. The rearrangement links TRBV6-2 or TRBV6-3 to TRBJ2-3; the match to TRBD2 covers 8 bases. V was pared by 5 bases and J by 14 bases, with 15 bases of the junction left unmatched. The V gene's germline CDR1 is MNHEY and CDR2 SVGEGT. The CDR3 sequence is 14 residues long. CDR3 loop: CASSRGLAPRVPYF. The DNA of the CDR3 is TGTGCCAGCAGTAGAGGACTAGCCCCTAGGGTACCGTATTTT.

The rearrangement uses TRBV12-3 or TRBV12-4 and TRBJ2-7; D call uncertain. Trimming cost V 6 bases and J 7 bases, with 10 bases left between them. The CDR3 sequence is 11 residues long. CDR3: CASRGRREQYF. The CDR3 nucleotides read TGTGCCAGCAGGGGCCGCCGGGAGCAGTACTTC.

J is TRBJ1-4 and V is TRBV6-5, with D possibly matching TRBD1 (5 bases). The germline V gene has CDR1 MNHEY and CDR2 SVGAGI. This CDR3 contains 15 residues. With 2 bases removed from V and 3 bases from J, the gap between germline ends came to 10 bases. This CDR3 is CASSYTTGSNEKLFF. CDR3 sequence (DNA): TGTGCCAGCAGTTACACTACAGGCTCTAATGAAAAACTGTTTTTT.

V is TRBV14 and J is TRBJ1-2, with 7 bases lining up with TRBD1. Germline values: CDR1 SGHDN, CDR2 FVKESK. V lost 5 bases to trimming and J lost 7 bases; unmatched junction nucleotides: 7. This CDR3 is built from 13 residues. The chain's CDR3 is CASSTTGSGGYTF. In DNA form, the CDR3 reads TGTGCCAGCAGCACGACAGGGTCCGGTGGCTACACCTTC. The full variable domain, its missing parts supplied by reference TRBV14 and TRBJ1-2, is EAGVTQFPSHSVIEKGQTVTLRCDPISGHDNLYWYRRVMGKEIKFLLHFVKESKQDESGMPNNRFLAERTGGTYSTLKVQPAELEDSGVYFCASSTTGSGGYTFGSGTRLTVV.

The gene calls are TRBV13 and TRBJ2-7, with D tentatively TRBD2 (5 bases). Trimming cost V 5 bases and J 3 bases, with 11 bases left between them. Germline V lookup: CDR1 PRHDT, CDR2 FYEKMQ (reference sequence). The CDR3 is 13 residues long. The CDR3 spells CASSPRGFYEQYF. Here the CDR3 DNA reads TGTGCCAGCAGCCCCCGGGGATTCTACGAGCAGTACTTC.